The 6 T cell receptor beta chains listed next were all sequenced from one sample in a study of early T cells in non-severe SARS-CoV-2 infection. TCRdb used MiXCR to reprocess the 5' RACE reads, holding one entry per CDR3 protein. The data contain tens of thousands of distinct CDR3 sequences, roughly 15% of them singletons. The source material was whole blood, sampled at baseline. The receptor source for this set is an adult who was a healthcare worker with PCR-confirmed SARS-CoV-2 infection or an uninfected control (not recorded which).

As concerns this clonotype: One junction end disagrees with the germline gene, perhaps due to a read error. This chain joins TRBV18 and TRBJ1-1; possibly TRBD1 for D (5 bases). The CDR3 is made up of 14 amino acids. Germline assignment: CDR1 KGHSH and CDR2 LQKENI. The CDR3, as DNA: TGTGCCAGCTCACTCCGTGGGGGGAACATTGAAGCTTTCTTT. Its translation is CASSLRGGNIEAFF.

V gene TRBV19 combines with J gene TRBJ2-1; 7 nucleotides agree with TRBD2. The V gene end was trimmed by 2 bases and the J gene end by 8 bases; junction bases not matched to a gene: 6. CDR3 length: 14 residues. Looked up from germline, CDR1 is LNHDA and CDR2 is SQIVND (reference sequence). The CDR3 protein is CASSILAGVHEQFF. The CDR3 nucleotides read TGTGCCAGTAGTATACTCGCGGGAGTGCATGAGCAGTTCTTC.

This clonotype occurred once. The chain links TRBV6-2 or TRBV6-3 to TRBJ2-2; TRBD1 aligns across 7 bases. V was clipped by 5 bases and J by 4 bases; unmatched bases: 7. The germline V gene has CDR1 MNHEY and CDR2 SVGEGT. The CDR3 spans 15 residues. The CDR3 coding sequence is TGTGCCAGCAGTCTCGACAGGGCGTCCACCGGGGAGCTGTTTTTT. Translating it yields CASSLDRASTGELFF.

This clonotype was observed a few times. The chain recombines TRBV27 with TRBJ1-1; D gene ambiguous. The V end was cut by 7 bases, the J end by 6 bases, with 18 bases between. CDR3 size: 14 residues. Germline-derived CDR1 and CDR2 are MNHEY and SMNVEV (reference sequence). The DNA for the CDR3 is TGTGCCAGCACCCCCACGGAGGCGGTATCTGAAGCTTTCTTT. Its protein product is CASTPTEAVSEAFF.

There are a few counts of this clonotype. V gene TRBV18 combines with J gene TRBJ2-3; D tentatively reads TRBD1 or TRBD2 (6 bases each). The CDR3 sequence is 16 residues long. With 2 bases removed from V and 3 bases from J, the gap between germline ends came to 15 bases. Germline assignment: CDR1 KGHSH and CDR2 LQKENI. The CDR3 coding sequence is TGTGCCAGCTCACCAATCGACAGGAGGGGAACAGATACGCAGTATTTT. Its protein product is CASSPIDRRGTDTQYF.

This clonotype was detected many times. The rearrangement joins TRBV7-9 to TRBJ2-7; TRBD1 might be the D (6 bases). V lost 4 bases and J 4 bases, leaving 14 bases between the germline ends. From germline, CDR1 is SEHNR and CDR2 FQNEAQ (reference sequence). The CDR3 is 14 residues long. For the CDR3, the DNA is TGTGCCAGCAGCTCGCCGGGACACTCATACGAGCAGTACTTC. Translating gives CASSSPGHSYEQYF.